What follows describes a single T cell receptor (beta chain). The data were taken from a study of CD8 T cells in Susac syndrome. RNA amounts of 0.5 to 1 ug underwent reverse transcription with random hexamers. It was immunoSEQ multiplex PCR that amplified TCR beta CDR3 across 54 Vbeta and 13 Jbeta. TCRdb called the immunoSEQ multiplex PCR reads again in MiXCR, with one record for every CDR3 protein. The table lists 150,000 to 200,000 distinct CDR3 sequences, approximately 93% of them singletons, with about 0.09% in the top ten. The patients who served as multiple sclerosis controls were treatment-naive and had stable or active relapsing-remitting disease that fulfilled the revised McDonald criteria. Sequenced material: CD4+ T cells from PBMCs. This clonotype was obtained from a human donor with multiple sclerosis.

The CDR3 loop is CSARDPGGPNEQYF. The CDR3 DNA sequence: TGCAGTGCTAGAGACCCAGGGGGCCCCAACGAGCAGTACTTC. The chain links TRBV20-1 to TRBJ2-7, with 8 bases identical to TRBD1. Germline CDR1 is DFQATT and CDR2 is SNEGSKA (reference sequence). The CDR3 covers 14 residues. The V segment lost 0 bases and the J segment 5 bases; nucleotides outside the gene matches: 6.